Sequencing of this TCR beta chain was carried out in a study of shared clonotypes between healthy human individuals (dated by TCRdb to about 2020). The study in broad terms: The cohort included three men and a couple of women between 18 and 49 years of age. Per donor, three plates each were used for CD4 naive and CD4 memory, two for CD8 naive, and one for CD8 memory. To estimate repertoire size and how much clonotypes are shared between individuals, the study performed deep sequencing of blood TCR repertoires from a handful of healthy adults. To increase sequencing depth and limit assay-specific biases, TCR repertoire library preparation and sequencing were carried out by different laboratories using diverse techniques. Per donor, leukapheresis produced somewhere between about 0.94 and 9.5 billion PBMCs.

Study-wide conclusions, independent of this receptor: Compared with non-shared clonotypes, the clonotypes found in all four sorted-subset donors had higher generation probabilities. Larger estimated clonotype richness was generally found for naive subsets than for memory subsets. Pairwise subsampling led to the expectation that sequencing depth would affect the degree of clonotype sharing among donors. Sampling was restricted to blood, and TCR repertoires in tissues likely differ from the TCR repertoires found in blood. Even with the large sequencing depth, rarefaction of the sorted-subset datasets indicated that sequencing was incomplete. About 4.5% of naive CD4, 3.5% of naive CD8, approximately 2% of memory CD4, and less than 0.45% of memory CD8 clonotypes were shared across several donors. The genetic and exposure-history diversity represented was limited by the small number of donors.

The donors were healthy, HIV-negative adults who had no recently reported acute infections or vaccinations. All donors were Caucasian adults living in Nashville, Tennessee, USA. Magnetic negative selection was used to enrich CD4+ T cells, after which naive cells were positively selected on CD45RA and the negative fraction became the memory subset. Blood was collected by leukapheresis, and PBMCs were isolated by Ficoll-Histopaque density gradient centrifugation and then cryopreserved in liquid nitrogen vapor phase. Purity and quantity of every magnetically sorted T cell population were checked by analytical flow cytometry. Genomic DNA was isolated from each sorted fraction and quantified by UV absorbance on a Nanodrop 2000c. V and J lose 8 bases and 0 bases, and a span of 13 bases separates them. Taken from cysteine to phenylalanine, the CDR3 has 14 residues. Only CDR3 DNA is held: 42 bases, read in frame from base 1. CDR1 and CDR2, per the germline V gene, are MNHNS and SASEGT.

Concerning this clone: Its recognized antigen is unknown. No base-level quality is on record; no much larger clone is a single base apart.

TCR CDR3 regions were amplified from genomic DNA by multiplex PCR using the deep immunoSEQ assay. For each cell subset, the extracted genomic DNA was distributed evenly across all wells of several immunoSEQ 96-well plates, and each plate served as one replicate. Each replicate PCR for sorted subsets received 150 to 250 ng genomic DNA, equal to about 30,000 T cell genomes. The purified libraries were quantified using a Qubit 3.0 fluorometer, sized with a Bioanalyzer 2100, and then quantified again using the KAPA Library Quantification kit. Every immunoSEQ 96-well plate was sequenced on a separate single-read 150-cycle Illumina NextSeq 550 flow cell. The authors processed their data as follows. The immunoSEQ output contained only junctional sequences without quality scores, so filtering could not match that applied to full-length reads. Sequences were annotated with PyIR, a Python wrapper for IgBLAST v1.9, using IMGT germline references to assign V/J genes and CDR3. Reads with weak V/J assignments (E-value above 1e-6), missing CDR3, stop codons, out-of-frame junctions, or ambiguous translated residues were removed. V3J clonotypes were defined as sequences sharing the same inferred V gene, J gene, and CDR3 amino acid sequence. Percentage overlap between repertoires was computed as shared unique clonotypes divided by the size of the smaller repertoire. Three approaches were used to assess repertoire richness: RTK rarefaction, the Chao1 estimator, and Recon v2.1 estimates of unobserved clonotypes. Generation probabilities were computed with OLGA for all TCRbeta clonotypes obtained by the gDNA method from four donors. Drawn from immuneACCESS, this table holds only the in-frame rearrangements with V and J called that TCRdb kept. Clones are partly lost; checked studies trace under half to an unresolved V gene and leave the rest unexplained. V and J calls and clone size are given by that table; D and trimming were obtained from the DNA. In all, the sample holds hundreds of thousands of clones, and more than 70% of those were seen once. The ten largest clonotypes hold under 2% of the sample.

This receptor chain uses TRBV6-1 and TRBJ1-2, with TRBD1 perhaps the D gene, on 5 matching bases. This receptor was identified in a woman aged 25 to 39 in good health. Sequencing was carried out using memory CD4+ T cells sorted from blood. What this sample's cell subset or site label stands for: CD45RA-negative fraction. The DNA sequence reads TGTGCCAGCTGCAGACAGAATACTAACTATGGCTACACCTTC. It encodes CASCRQNTNYGYTF.